The 22 T cell receptor beta chains presented below share a single source sample, sequenced in a study of identical twins. TCRdb used MiXCR to reprocess the 5' RACE reads, holding one entry per CDR3 protein. This table holds more than 600,000 distinct CDR3 sequences, 15% to 20% found once. This sample also appeared in a second study, on T cells expressing NK-cell markers.

Sequenced material: PBMCs. All receptors come from a woman in her late teens or twenties in good health.

This clonotype was seen more than once but under ten times. The chain combines TRBV20-1 with TRBJ2-1; the D gene is possibly TRBD2 (6 bases). CDR3 length: 14 amino acids. Trimming removed 4 bases from V and 0 bases from J, with 10 bases in between. The germline V gene has CDR1 DFQATT and CDR2 SNEGSKA (reference sequence). CDR3 loop: CSAIDGSSYNEQFF. CDR3 in DNA: TGCAGTGCTATAGACGGGAGCTCCTACAATGAGCAGTTCTTC.

This clonotype was counted between two and nine times. The chain employs TRBV20-1 and TRBJ2-1; 11 positions agree with TRBD2. Germline CDR1 is DFQATT and CDR2 is SNEGSKA (reference sequence). Unmatched junction bases numbered 5, after V lost 4 bases and J lost 6 bases. The length of the CDR3 is 14 residues. CDR3 loop: CSANVLAGGNEQFF. In DNA form, the CDR3 reads TGCAGTGCTAATGTTCTAGCGGGAGGCAATGAGCAGTTCTTC.

This clonotype was counted a few times. The V gene is TRBV12-3 or TRBV12-4, the J gene TRBJ2-1; a possible D gene is TRBD2 (6 bases). This CDR3 comprises 15 residues. The ends were cut back, 4 bases at V and 1 base at J, with 11 bases in the middle. The CDR3 sequence: CASSYGGLSYNEQFF. The CDR3 DNA reads as TGTGCCAGCAGTTACGGCGGACTATCCTACAATGAGCAGTTCTTC.

The chain uses TRBV10-3 and TRBJ1-2, with a weak D call TRBD1 (5 bases). V lost 7 bases and J lost 0, with 24 bases in between. The CDR3 has 18 residues. Per germline, CDR1 ENHRY and CDR2 SYGVKD. The CDR3 region is CAINDDQLYDRANYGYTF. In DNA, the CDR3 is TGTGCCATCAATGATGATCAGTTATATGACAGAGCTAACTATGGCTACACCTTC.

A few counts support this clonotype. J is TRBJ2-6 and V is TRBV7-9, with 8 nucleotides matching TRBD1. The CDR3 has 17 amino acids. V shed 7 bases and J 0 bases; nucleotides not matched to a gene: 8. Per the germline V gene, CDR1 is SEHNR and CDR2 is FQNEAQ (reference sequence). The CDR3 sequence is CASTWTGSSSGANVLTF. CDR3 coding DNA: TGTGCCAGCACCTGGACAGGGTCAAGCTCTGGGGCCAACGTCCTGACTTTC.

The J gene is TRBJ2-2, the V gene TRBV6-5; no firm D call. Germline V gene data show CDR1 as MNHEY and CDR2 as SVGAGI. V was shortened by 3 bases and J by 1 base, with 9 bases between the two germline ends. The CDR3 spans 15 residues. Here the CDR3 DNA reads TGTGCCAGCAGTTATAATCCCGAGAACACCGGGGAGCTGTTTTTT. Translating it yields CASSYNPENTGELFF.

V is TRBV20-1 and J is TRBJ2-5, with no clear D. CDR1 is DFQATT and CDR2 is SNEGSKA in the germline V gene (reference sequence). The CDR3 covers 12 residues. V gave up 3 bases and J gave up 5 bases, with 10 bases separating them. The CDR3 protein is CSASWFGETQYF. For the CDR3, the DNA is TGCAGTGCTAGTTGGTTTGGGGAGACCCAGTACTTC.

The chain is built from TRBV5-1 and TRBJ1-3; D gene unclear. The CDR3 covers 14 residues. Germline lookup yields CDR1 SGHRS and CDR2 YFSETQ. Trimming took off 0 bases at V and 6 bases at J, with 10 bases between the two ends. CDR3 coding DNA: TGCGCCAGCAGCTTGGGAGCTTTTGAAAACACCATATATTTT. It is translated as CASSLGAFENTIYF.

This clonotype was seen more than once but under ten times. The chain has TRBV7-9 and TRBJ2-1; tentatively, D is TRBD2 (6 bases). The V gene's germline CDR1 is SEHNR and CDR2 FQNEAQ (reference sequence). Trimming pared 1 base from V and 4 bases from J, leaving 14 bases between. CDR3 size: 16 residues. The CDR3: CASSLGGGAYYNEQFF. In nucleotides, the CDR3 is TGTGCCAGCAGCTTAGGGGGCGGGGCTTATTACAATGAGCAGTTCTTC.

This clonotype was counted between two and nine times. The CDR3, as DNA: TGTGCCAGCAGCCCGATCCAGCATCACACTGAAGCTTTCTTT. This encodes CASSPIQHHTEAFF. The chain uses TRBV9 and TRBJ1-1; D unclear. There are 14 residues in the CDR3. Deletions cut 4 bases from V and 3 bases from J, with 13 bases between. Germline V gives CDR1 SGDLS, CDR2 YYNGEE. The full variable domain, with the rest looked up from reference TRBV9 and TRBJ1-1, is DSGVTQTPKHLITATGQRVTLRCSPRSGDLSVYWYQQSLDQGLQFLIQYYNGEERAKGNILERFSAQQFPDLHSELNLSSLELGDSALYFCASSPIQHHTEAFFGQGTRLTVV.

The gene calls are TRBV9 and TRBJ2-1; D is unclear. The V and J ends lost 6 bases and 9 bases respectively, with 19 bases between them. CDR3 length equals 14 residues. In germline, CDR1 is SGDLS, CDR2 YYNGEE. The CDR3 here is CASTDGPLGIEQFF. The CDR3 DNA sequence: TGTGCCAGCACCGACGGTCCCCTTGGAATTGAGCAGTTCTTC.

This clonotype was seen a few times. The chain has TRBV7-9 and TRBJ1-2, with a tentative D call TRBD1 (6 bases). Germline loops: CDR1 SEHNR, CDR2 FQNEAQ (reference sequence). The CDR3 runs 16 residues. V lost 5 bases and J lost 7, with 23 bases in between. The CDR3 DNA is TGTGCCAGCAGCACCCTCCGGGACACGAAGACCCGTGGCTACACCTTC. Amino acids: CASSTLRDTKTRGYTF.

The V call is TRBV24-1, the J call TRBJ2-3, with 8 bases lining up with TRBD2. The CDR3 consists of 14 residues. Per the germline V gene, CDR1 is KGHDR and CDR2 is SFDVKD. V gave up 3 bases and J gave up 10 bases; unmatched junction bases: 8. CDR3 protein: CATSDRGSGIAQYF. As DNA, the CDR3 is TGTGCCACCAGTGATCGAGGTAGCGGGATCGCGCAGTATTTT.

CDR3 sequence: CAILTGGQGADGYTF. For the CDR3, the DNA is TGTGCCATCCTAACGGGCGGCCAGGGAGCCGATGGCTACACCTTC. The chain uses TRBV10-3 and TRBJ1-2; D perhaps matches TRBD1 (5 bases). There are 15 residues in the CDR3. Germline loops: CDR1 ENHRY, CDR2 SYGVKD. V shed 8 bases and J shed 6 bases, with 22 bases lying between them.

This chain links TRBV20-1 with TRBJ2-4; D possibly matches TRBD1 or TRBD2 (5 bases each). There are 15 residues in the CDR3. Per germline, CDR1 DFQATT and CDR2 SNEGSKA (reference sequence). V lost 5 bases to trimming and J lost 0 bases, with 14 bases between them. The DNA of the CDR3 is TGCAGTGCTTCCTATTATGGGGGAGCCAAAAACATTCAGTACTTC. Its translation is CSASYYGGAKNIQYF.

A few counts support this clonotype. V gene TRBV30 combines with J gene TRBJ2-3; tentative D call: TRBD1 (6 bases). Trimming took off 0 bases at V and 6 bases at J, with 16 bases between the two ends. This CDR3 region has 15 residues. The germline gives CDR1 GTSNPN, CDR2 SVGIG (reference sequence). The CDR3 DNA follows: TGTGCCTGGAGTGTACAAGGGGGATCTTTGGATACGCAGTATTTT. Encoded protein: CAWSVQGGSLDTQYF.

The chain is built from TRBV27 and TRBJ2-1; 9 nucleotides align to TRBD1. J lost 8 bases, V lost 5 bases, and 13 bases had no gene match. The CDR3 runs 16 residues. Per the germline V gene, CDR1 is MNHEY and CDR2 is SMNVEV (reference sequence). CDR3 bases: TGTGCCAGCAGTCTACACCGGGACAGGGTTCGGGATGAGCAGTTCTTC. Translating gives CASSLHRDRVRDEQFF.

The rearrangement links TRBV7-2 to TRBJ2-5, with 8 bases identical to TRBD2. The germline V gene encodes CDR1 SGHTA and CDR2 FQGNSA. CDR3 length: 16 residues. J lost 1 base, V lost 4 bases, and 8 bases had no gene match. The CDR3 loop is CASSSLWLAGQETQYF. In DNA form, the CDR3 reads TGTGCCAGCAGCTCATTATGGCTAGCGGGCCAAGAGACCCAGTACTTC.

The CDR3 here is CASSLQHHTDTQYF. The CDR3 DNA reads TGTGCCAGCAGCTTACAGCACCACACAGATACGCAGTATTTT. The V and J genes are TRBV5-6 and TRBJ2-3; D is unclear. This CDR3 comprises 14 residues. V was cut by 2 bases and J by 2 bases, with 9 bases left in between. Germline V lookup: CDR1 SGHDT, CDR2 YYEEEE. Full variable domain (remainder filled in from reference TRBV5-6 and TRBJ2-3): DAGVTQSPTHLIKTRGQQVTLRCSPKSGHDTVSWYQQALGQGPQFIFQYYEEEERQRGNFPDRFSGHQFPNYSSELNVNALLLGDSALYLCASSLQHHTDTQYFGPGTRLTVL.

The rearrangement joins TRBV4-2 to TRBJ2-5, with 7 bases aligning to TRBD2. The CDR3 extends over 14 amino acids. CDR1 is LGHNA, CDR2 YNFKEQ, per germline. Trimming took 4 bases from V and 3 from J; bases not matched to a gene: 5. The CDR3, as DNA: TGTGCCAGCAGCCTACGGACTAGAGAAGAGACCCAGTACTTC. Encoded protein: CASSLRTREETQYF.

This clonotype was found a few times. V is TRBV7-6 and J is TRBJ2-3; 10 positions match TRBD2. Germline CDR1 is SGHVS and CDR2 is FNYEAQ. Germline trimming cut 5 bases from V and 2 bases from J; bases unmatched to any gene: 10. This CDR3 contains 17 residues. The CDR3 protein is CASSPEVAGGFTDTQYF. CDR3 sequence (DNA): TGTGCCAGCAGCCCAGAGGTAGCGGGAGGCTTCACAGATACGCAGTATTTT.

The CDR3 sequence is CATSGGGRAVDEQFF. In nucleotides, the CDR3 is TGTGCCACCAGTGGAGGAGGGAGGGCCGTGGATGAGCAGTTCTTC. This rearrangement joins TRBV24-1 to TRBJ2-1; 7 nucleotides align to TRBD2. Germline trimming cut 5 bases from V and 8 bases from J; bases unmatched to any gene: 11. Germline CDR1 is KGHDR and CDR2 is SFDVKD. CDR3 length equals 15 residues.